What follows are 22 T cell receptor beta chains derived from one specimen sequenced in a study of blood T cell repertoires in COVID-19. The table came from immunoSEQ multiplex PCR; TCRdb's copy has only in-frame clones and leaves some out. The table lists 170,000 or so clones, approximately 88% of them singletons, with 2.5% to 3% in the top ten. The sample consisted of peripheral blood. The receptors were gathered from a woman aged 55-75 years with acute or convalescent COVID-19.

The rearrangement joins TRBV30 to TRBJ2-2, with 8 positions matching TRBD2. The CDR3 has 15 residues. CDR1 GTSNPN and CDR2 SVGIG come from the germline V gene (reference sequence). With 3 bases clipped from V and 2 bases from J, the junction kept 5 bases outside the gene matches. The CDR3 protein is CAWRRAGVNTGELFF. The DNA of the CDR3 is TGTGCCTGGAGGAGAGCGGGGGTAAACACCGGGGAGCTGTTTTTT.

With regard to this clone: This CDR3 is also generated by other DNA sequences in the sample. V gene TRBV28 combines with J gene TRBJ2-7; D may be TRBD2 (5 bases). V shed 2 bases and J shed 1 base, with 6 bases lying between them. The CDR3 extends over 13 amino acids. Germline V CDR1 and CDR2: MDHEN, SYDVKM. For the CDR3, the DNA is TGTGCCAGCAGTTTAACTAGTTCCTACGAGCAGTACTTC. It is translated as CASSLTSSYEQYF.

This chain links TRBV5-1 with TRBJ2-5; 7 bases line up with TRBD1. The CDR3 spans 16 residues. The J segment lost 2 bases and the V segment lost 1 base, leaving 8 bases of the junction unmatched. In germline, CDR1 is SGHRS, CDR2 YFSETQ. CDR3 sequence: CASSLIGQGVQETQYF. CDR3 DNA sequence: TGCGCCAGCAGCTTGATCGGCCAGGGGGTGCAAGAGACCCAGTACTTC.

J is TRBJ2-4 and V is TRBV5-4; D possibly corresponds to TRBD2 (7 bases). This CDR3 comprises 16 residues. The V gene's germline CDR1 is SGHNT and CDR2 YYREEE (reference sequence). V lost 4 bases and J 0 bases, leaving 14 bases between the germline ends. CDR3 region: CASSPRGGEAKNIQYF. The CDR3, as DNA: TGTGCCAGCAGCCCAAGGGGGGGCGAAGCCAAAAACATTCAGTACTTC.

The chain is built from TRBV12-3 or TRBV12-4 and TRBJ2-7, with D unclear. This CDR3 is 11 amino acids long. Trimming took off 4 bases at V and 7 bases at J, with 8 bases between the two ends. CDR3 bases: TGTGCCAGCAGTTCAGAGACTGAGCAGTACTTC. Its translation: CASSSETEQYF.

The chain employs TRBV7-9 and TRBJ2-3, with 9 bases fitting TRBD2. After removal of 7 bases from V and 5 bases from J, the junction contained 7 bases not matched to a gene. The CDR3 runs 14 residues. Per germline, CDR1 SEHNR and CDR2 FQNEAQ (reference sequence). Here the CDR3 reads CASMWRGGGDTQYF. The DNA of the CDR3 is TGTGCCAGCATGTGGCGGGGGGGCGGAGATACGCAGTATTTT. The full variable domain, completed using reference TRBV7-9 and TRBJ2-3, is DTGVSQNPRHKITKRGQNVTFRCDPISEHNRLYWYRQTLGQGPEFLTYFQNEAQLEKSRLLSDRFSAERPKGSFSTLEIQRTEQGDSAMYLCASMWRGGGDTQYFGPGTRLTVL.

The V call is TRBV7-6, the J call TRBJ2-5; TRBD2 matches at 11 bases. The germline V gene encodes CDR1 SGHVS and CDR2 FNYEAQ. V was clipped by 1 base and J by 1 base; unmatched bases: 8. The CDR3 spans 18 residues. The CDR3 DNA sequence: TGTGCCAGCAGCTTAGAAATGGCTAGCGGGGGGACCCAAGAGACCCAGTACTTC. This gives the protein CASSLEMASGGTQETQYF.

This sequence joins TRBV28 and TRBJ1-1; no firm D call. The CDR3 has 14 amino acids. V lost 1 base, J lost 8 bases, and 14 bases lay in between. From germline, CDR1 is MDHEN and CDR2 SYDVKM. The CDR3 loop is CASSLSGGRNEAFF. The CDR3 bases are TGTGCCAGCAGTTTATCAGGAGGACGGAACGAAGCTTTCTTT.

The genes are TRBV7-8 and TRBJ1-5; TRBD1 might be the D (6 bases). The CDR3 is 15 amino acids. Germline CDR1 reads SGHVS; CDR2 reads FQNEAQ. Trimming shortened V by 5 bases and J by 4 bases, and 15 bases separated the two germline ends. CDR3 region: CASSATRGRNQPQHF. CDR3 DNA: TGTGCCAGCAGCGCGACCAGGGGCAGGAATCAGCCCCAGCATTTT.

Details on this clone: At one boundary the junction diverges from the germline segment, which might be a read error. This sequence joins TRBV7-9 and TRBJ2-1; no firm D call. The V gene's germline CDR1 is SEHNR and CDR2 FQNEAQ (reference sequence). CDR3 length equals 11 residues. The CDR3 is CASSSNNEQFF. DNA for the CDR3: TGTGCCAGCAGCTCCAACAATGAGCAGTTCTTC. The variable domain in full, completed from reference TRBV7-9 and TRBJ2-1, reads DTGVSQNPRHKITKRGQNVTFRCDPISEHNRLYWYRQTLGQGPEFLTYFQNEAQLEKSRLLSDRFSAERPKGSFSTLEIQRTEQGDSAMYLCASSSNNEQFFGPGTRLTVL.

The J gene is TRBJ2-3, the V gene TRBV18, with D perhaps TRBD2 (7 bases). Germline-derived CDR1 and CDR2 are KGHSH and LQKENI. CDR3 length: 16 amino acids. Trimming stripped 2 bases from V and 1 base from J, with 13 bases between. The CDR3 sequence: CASSPMRGGRTDTQYF. The DNA of the CDR3 is TGTGCCAGCTCACCAATGAGGGGGGGTCGCACAGATACGCAGTATTTT. Full variable domain (remainder filled in from reference TRBV18 and TRBJ2-3): NAGVMQNPRHLVRRRGQEARLRCSPMKGHSHVYWYRQLPEEGLKFMVYLQKENIIDESGMPKERFSAEFPKEGPSILRIQQVVRGDSAAYFCASSPMRGGRTDTQYFGPGTRLTVL.

This chain connects TRBV2 to TRBJ1-2; 7 bases are a match to TRBD1. Germline V gene sequence: CDR1 SNHLY, CDR2 FYNNEI. V lost 4 bases and J lost 6; bases outside the gene matches: 8. CDR3 length: 14 amino acids. This CDR3 is CASSGGGTADGYTF. The CDR3 nucleotides read TGTGCCAGCAGTGGAGGAGGGACAGCAGATGGCTACACCTTC. The variable domain in full, completed from reference TRBV2 and TRBJ1-2, reads EPEVTQTPSHQVTQMGQEVILRCVPISNHLYFYWYRQILGQKVEFLVSFYNNEISEKSEIFDDQFSVERPDGSNFTLKIRSTKLEDSAMYFCASSGGGTADGYTFGSGTRLTVV.

This clone was detected a few times. The J gene is TRBJ1-2, the V gene TRBV28; 8 bases are a match to TRBD1. The junction had 9 bases not matched to a gene; V was cut back by 5 bases and J by 7 bases. Germline CDR1 and CDR2: MDHEN and SYDVKM. CDR3 length equals 14 residues. The DNA for the CDR3 is TGTGCCAGCAGTACCCGACAGGGGATAGGTGGCTACACCTTC. Encoded protein: CASSTRQGIGGYTF.

The chain joins TRBV7-2 to TRBJ2-3; D remains unclear. The length of the CDR3 is 12 residues. The V and J ends lost 6 bases and 10 bases respectively, with 14 bases between them. The germline gives CDR1 SGHTA, CDR2 FQGNSA. The CDR3 sequence is CASSQYQPPQYF. CDR3 nucleotide sequence: TGTGCCAGCAGTCAGTACCAACCCCCGCAGTATTTT.

The rearrangement links TRBV7-9 to TRBJ1-3; D unresolved. This CDR3 region has 17 residues. Germline CDR1 is SEHNR and CDR2 is FQNEAQ (reference sequence). Trimming pared 5 bases from V and 0 bases from J, leaving 17 bases between. Here the CDR3 DNA reads TGTGCCAGCAGCCCCTCCCTCGCCGCGGTCTCTGGAAACACCATATATTTT. Protein product: CASSPSLAAVSGNTIYF.

The CDR3 region has the DNA TGTGCCAGCAGACCGACAGGGTATGGCTACACCTTC. The encoded protein is CASRPTGYGYTF. V and J are TRBV28 and TRBJ1-2, with 7 nucleotides matching TRBD1. Germline V gives CDR1 MDHEN, CDR2 SYDVKM. The CDR3 is 12 residues long. V dropped 6 bases and J dropped 5; count of bases not matched to a gene: 3.

CDR3: CASSPGGGEAFF. The CDR3 coding sequence is TGTGCCAGCAGTCCAGGGGGCGGTGAAGCTTTCTTT. The chain has TRBV27 and TRBJ1-1; 8 bases align to TRBD1. V dropped 5 bases and J dropped 7; count of bases not matched to a gene: 3. Germline CDR1 is MNHEY and CDR2 is SMNVEV (reference sequence). CDR3 length: 12 amino acids.

In DNA, the CDR3 is TGTGCCAGTAGGCCACAGGGGAGCGGTCAGCCCCAGCATTTT. This sequence encodes CASRPQGSGQPQHF. V gene TRBV19 combines with J gene TRBJ1-5; 7 bases agree with TRBD1. The CDR3 extends over 14 amino acids. The V and J ends lost 6 bases and 6 bases, in that order; junction bases with no gene match: 8. Looked up from germline, CDR1 is LNHDA and CDR2 is SQIVND (reference sequence).

CDR3 nucleotide sequence: TGTGCCAGCAGTCCACCGGGTCCAAACTATGGCTACACCTTC. Translation: CASSPPGPNYGYTF. The chain combines TRBV6-2 or TRBV6-3 with TRBJ1-2; no clear D. CDR1 is MNHEY, CDR2 SVGEGT, per germline. This CDR3 region has 14 residues. Trimming took off 5 bases at V and 2 bases at J, with 12 bases between the two ends.

The chain employs TRBV9 and TRBJ2-5; 7 bases are a match to TRBD1. This CDR3 region has 16 residues. V lost 2 bases and J lost 0; bases outside the gene matches: 7. Per germline, CDR1 SGDLS and CDR2 YYNGEE. CDR3 DNA: TGTGCCAGCAGCGTCGGGACAGTCCTGTACCAAGAGACCCAGTACTTC. Amino acids: CASSVGTVLYQETQYF.

V and J are TRBV6-4 and TRBJ1-2; 9 positions match TRBD1. The CDR3 has 17 residues. The germline V gene has CDR1 MRHNA and CDR2 SNTAGT. With 2 bases clipped from V and 3 bases from J, the junction kept 10 bases outside the gene matches. The CDR3, as DNA: TGTGCCAGCAGTGACAATCAGGGGGGGACAGGGCACTATGGCTACACCTTC. Translated, it gives CASSDNQGGTGHYGYTF.

V and J are TRBV7-2 and TRBJ2-7; D may be TRBD2 (6 bases). The V gene lost 2 bases and the J gene lost 4 bases, with 9 bases spanning the gap. CDR1 is SGHTA, CDR2 FQGNSA, per germline. This CDR3 is built from 13 residues. This chain's CDR3 is CASSLNGGYEQYF. CDR3 DNA sequence: TGTGCCAGCAGCTTAAACGGGGGTTACGAGCAGTACTTC.